Presented here are 11 T cell receptor beta chains from one specimen sequenced in a study of blood T cell repertoires in COVID-19 (dated by TCRdb to 2018 to 2021). The receptor library was made with the immunoSEQ multiplex PCR assay. Not all clones reach the TCRdb copy of this immuneACCESS table, which keeps in-frame sequences only. Checked studies attribute under half of the gap to unresolved V genes and leave the rest unexplained. A total of roughly 350,000 clones appear in this sample, 92% of them only once. About 18% of the sample comes from the top ten. Material: PBMCs or T cells enriched from blood (not recorded which). These receptors all come from a woman aged 25 to 39 who had recovered from COVID-19.

This clone occurred a few times. V usage is TRBV15 and J usage is TRBJ1-2; 7 nucleotides agree with TRBD1. Germline assignment: CDR1 LNHNV and CDR2 YYDKDF (reference sequence). The V and J ends lost 0 bases and 4 bases, in that order; junction bases with no gene match: 5. The CDR3 contains 15 residues. The CDR3 nucleotides are TGTGCCACCAGCAGAGACTGGGGGGACAGCTATGGCTACACCTTC. Protein product: CATSRDWGDSYGYTF.

The sample holds one count of this clone. The chain links TRBV6-5 to TRBJ1-2; 7 bases match TRBD1. The ends lost 6 bases at V and 8 bases at J; junction bases unmatched: 9. Germline-derived CDR1 and CDR2 are MNHEY and SVGAGI. The CDR3 covers 13 residues. The CDR3 loop is CASRPSGGEGYTF. DNA for the CDR3: TGTGCCAGCAGACCTTCAGGGGGTGAGGGCTACACCTTC.

CDR3 in amino acids: CASSTTGEGNQPQHF. The CDR3 coding sequence is TGTGCCAGCAGCACGACAGGGGAGGGCAATCAGCCCCAGCATTTT. V gene TRBV9 combines with J gene TRBJ1-5, with 8 bases that match TRBD1. CDR3 length: 15 residues. V shed 4 bases, J shed 2 bases, and the junction held 5 bases outside the gene matches. CDR1 is SGDLS and CDR2 is YYNGEE in the germline V gene.

This clone was recorded once. The V gene is TRBV7-2, the J gene TRBJ2-3, with D unclear. CDR1 and CDR2 from the germline V gene are SGHTA and FQGNSA. V was pared by 5 bases and J by 1 base, with 10 bases between. This CDR3 has 14 amino acids. The CDR3 is CASSRGPGTDTQYF. DNA of the CDR3: TGTGCCAGCAGCAGAGGCCCTGGCACAGATACGCAGTATTTT.

The rearrangement uses TRBV27 and TRBJ2-3; 7 nucleotides agree with TRBD2. CDR1 is MNHEY and CDR2 is SMNVEV in the germline V gene (reference sequence). V lost 4 bases and J lost 2; bases outside the gene matches: 9. The CDR3 runs 16 residues. The CDR3 bases are TGTGCCAGCAGTTATGCGGGAGCGGCCCTCACAGATACGCAGTATTTT. Translation gives CASSYAGAALTDTQYF.

The chain joins TRBV9 to TRBJ1-4; D gene uncertain. The CDR3 has 13 residues. Trimming pared 3 bases from V and 7 bases from J, leaving 10 bases between. Germline CDR1 and CDR2: SGDLS and YYNGEE. Here the CDR3 DNA reads TGTGCCAGCAGCGGTTGGTCGGGTGAAAAACTGTTTTTT. Its translation: CASSGWSGEKLFF.

The rearrangement uses TRBV6-6 and TRBJ1-1; D perhaps matches TRBD1 (6 bases). The CDR3 runs to 15 residues. V lost 3 bases and J lost 0, with 11 bases in between. CDR1 MNHNY and CDR2 SVGAGI come from the germline V gene (reference sequence). The CDR3 coding sequence is TGTGCCAGCAGTTATTTAGGACAGATGAACACTGAAGCTTTCTTT. Encoded protein: CASSYLGQMNTEAFF.

The chain recombines TRBV5-8 with TRBJ1-2; tentatively, D is TRBD1 (6 bases). The V gene's germline CDR1 is SGHTS and CDR2 YDEGEE. The CDR3 sequence is 15 residues long. V was shortened by 1 base and J by 8 bases, with 18 bases between the two germline ends. The CDR3 region is CASSLIARGVPGYTF. The CDR3 bases are TGTGCCAGCAGCTTGATCGCCAGGGGAGTTCCCGGCTACACCTTC.

The rearrangement joins TRBV28 to TRBJ2-3; TRBD2 matches at 11 bases. J lost 3 bases, V lost 6 bases, and 5 bases had no gene match. CDR1 and CDR2 (germline): MDHEN, SYDVKM. This CDR3 is 15 amino acids long. The DNA for the CDR3 is TGTGCCAGCAGCCCCCCTAGCGGGGGGACAGATACGCAGTATTTT. Encoded protein: CASSPPSGGTDTQYF.

This clone was detected once. The chain joins TRBV28 to TRBJ1-2; 11 bases match TRBD1. Germline CDR1 and CDR2: MDHEN and SYDVKM. Unmatched junction bases numbered 14, after V lost 8 bases and J lost 9 bases. There are 15 residues in the CDR3. This CDR3 is CASSNKWTGGVRYTF. The DNA for the CDR3 is TGTGCCAGCTCAAACAAATGGACAGGGGGCGTTCGCTACACCTTC.

This clone showed up just a few times. Other DNA sequences from this sample encode an identical CDR3 as well. The chain couples TRBV12-3 or TRBV12-4 to TRBJ1-1, with unresolved D. V shed 0 bases and J shed 5 bases, with 7 bases lying between them. CDR3 length equals 13 residues. CDR3 residues: CASSLARGTEAFF. CDR3 coding DNA: TGTGCCAGCAGTTTAGCGCGGGGAACTGAAGCTTTCTTT.